The 25 T cell receptor beta chains below all came from one sample that was sequenced in a study of CD8 T cells in ankylosing spondylitis. Study observations and caveats: One TCR beta motif, made up of eight highly homologous variants, appeared characteristic of ankylosing spondylitis blood.

One entry per CDR3 protein results from TCRdb running MiXCR on the 5' RACE reads. The repertoire holds about 200,000 distinct CDR3 sequences, 7.3% seen once, with 13% to 15% in the top ten. No antigens are known for them. Sequenced input: blood, either unsorted or a sorted T cell fraction (not recorded which). The receptors were sampled from a male donor with ankylosing spondylitis.

In this sample, this clonotype turned up many times. The rearrangement joins TRBV18 to TRBJ2-3, with 9 bases identical to TRBD1. V lost 1 base to trimming and J lost 3 bases; unmatched junction nucleotides: 5. This CDR3 has 16 residues. Germline loops: CDR1 KGHSH, CDR2 LQKENI. The DNA for the CDR3 is TGTGCCAGCTCACCACTGGACAGGGGTTCAACAGATACGCAGTATTTT. Its protein product is CASSPLDRGSTDTQYF.

This clonotype was observed at least ten times. This rearrangement joins TRBV3-1 to TRBJ1-5; weak D call: TRBD1 (5 bases). V gave up 4 bases and J gave up 6 bases, with 13 bases separating them. In germline, CDR1 is LGHDT, CDR2 YNNKEL (reference sequence). This CDR3 is 14 amino acids long. The CDR3 protein is CASSPDSLIQPQHF. CDR3 in DNA: TGTGCCAGCAGCCCAGACAGTTTGATTCAGCCCCAGCATTTT. The full variable domain, its missing parts supplied by reference TRBV3-1 and TRBJ1-5, is DTAVSQTPKYLVTQMGNDKSIKCEQNLGHDTMYWYKQDSKKFLKIMFSYNNKELIINETVPNRFSPKSPDKAHLNLHINSLELGDSAVYFCASSPDSLIQPQHFGDGTRLSIL.

This clonotype appeared many times. The V and J genes are TRBV28 and TRBJ2-7; the D gene is possibly TRBD2 (6 bases). CDR1 and CDR2 from the germline V gene are MDHEN and SYDVKM. The CDR3 extends over 14 amino acids. V lost 1 base, J lost 5 bases, and 12 bases lay in between. CDR3 coding DNA: TGTGCCAGCAGTTTATCTGGAGGGTCCGACGAGCAGTACTTC. This translates into CASSLSGGSDEQYF. The whole variable domain, remainder taken from reference TRBV28 and TRBJ2-7, is DVKVTQSSRYLVKRTGEKVFLECVQDMDHENMFWYRQDPGLGLRLIYFSYDVKMKEKGDIPEGYSVSREKKERFSLILESASTNQTSMYLCASSLSGGSDEQYFGPGTRLTVT.

For the CDR3, the DNA is TGTGCCAGCAGCTTAGTACGGACAGCCTACGAGCAGTACTTC. As protein: CASSLVRTAYEQYF. The chain combines TRBV11-2 with TRBJ2-7; tentative D call: TRBD1 (6 bases). The CDR3 extends over 14 amino acids. V was clipped by 1 base and J by 2 bases, with 9 bases between them. Germline values: CDR1 SGHAT, CDR2 FQNNGV. The variable domain in full, with the rest retrieved from reference TRBV11-2 and TRBJ2-7, is EAGVAQSPRYKIIEKRQSVAFWCNPISGHATLYWYQQILGQGPKLLIQFQNNGVVDDSQLPKDRFSAERLKGVDSTLKIQPAKLEDSAVYLCASSLVRTAYEQYFGPGTRLTVT.

This clonotype was counted at least ten times. The V gene is TRBV15, the J gene TRBJ1-2; no definite D call. This CDR3 has 14 residues. In germline, CDR1 is LNHNV, CDR2 YYDKDF (reference sequence). Trimming stripped 5 bases from V and 2 bases from J, with 12 bases between. The CDR3 region has the DNA TGTGCCACCAGCGAGGGCGGGGAGAACTATGGCTACACCTTC. Translation gives CATSEGGENYGYTF. Supplemented by reference TRBV15 and TRBJ1-2, the full variable domain reads DAMVIQNPRYQVTQFGKPVTLSCSQTLNHNVMYWYQQKSSQAPKLLFHYYDKDFNNEADTPDNFQSRRPNTSFCFLDIRSPGLGDTAMYLCATSEGGENYGYTFGSGTRLTVV.

This clonotype was recorded many times. The rearrangement links TRBV7-9 to TRBJ2-3; 9 positions match TRBD1. The CDR3 has 18 residues. The J segment lost 2 bases and the V segment lost 3 bases, leaving 12 bases of the junction unmatched. Per the germline V gene, CDR1 is SEHNR and CDR2 is FQNEAQ (reference sequence). CDR3 nucleotide sequence: TGTGCCAGCAGCTTCCGGGACAGGGATTGGTCAAACACAGATACGCAGTATTTT. Its translation: CASSFRDRDWSNTDTQYF.

This clonotype was seen more than once but under ten times. This chain connects TRBV5-1 to TRBJ1-1; D remains ambiguous. CDR3 length: 15 amino acids. CDR1 is SGHRS and CDR2 is YFSETQ in the germline V gene. Trimming stripped 0 bases from V and 3 bases from J, with 12 bases between. CDR3: CASSLAASGYTEAFF. As DNA, the CDR3 is TGCGCCAGCAGCTTGGCCGCCTCGGGGTACACTGAAGCTTTCTTT. The variable domain in full, with the rest retrieved from reference TRBV5-1 and TRBJ1-1, is KAGVTQTPRYLIKTRGQQVTLSCSPISGHRSVSWYQQTPGQGLQFLFEYFSETQRNKGNFPGRFSGRQFSNSRSEMNVSTLELGDSALYLCASSLAASGYTEAFFGQGTRLTVV.

This clonotype was picked up many times. V and J are TRBV27 and TRBJ2-7; 12 bases are a match to TRBD1. The CDR3 spans 14 residues. Germline CDR1 and CDR2: MNHEY and SMNVEV (reference sequence). Trimming took 6 bases from V and 7 from J; bases not matched to a gene: 7. CDR3 DNA sequence: TGTGCCAGCAGGGGGGGACAGGGGGCGAAAGAGCAGTACTTC. Its protein is CASRGGQGAKEQYF.

This clonotype was recorded at least ten times. The chain links TRBV9 to TRBJ2-3; TRBD1 might be the D (6 bases). This CDR3 comprises 15 residues. Trimming pared 0 bases from V and 2 bases from J, leaving 10 bases between. CDR1 is SGDLS, CDR2 YYNGEE, per germline. CDR3: CASSVVGGHTDTQYF. The DNA for the CDR3 is TGTGCCAGCAGCGTAGTTGGGGGACACACAGATACGCAGTATTTT.

The chain has TRBV5-5 and TRBJ1-5; D not resolved. CDR1 SGHKS and CDR2 YYEKEE come from the germline V gene (reference sequence). This CDR3 spans 18 amino acids. The V end was cut by 1 base, the J end by 3 bases, with 20 bases between. CDR3 DNA sequence: TGTGCCAGCAGCTTGAGATTAAAAGTGCGCCACGACAATCAGCCCCAGCATTTT. Residues: CASSLRLKVRHDNQPQHF.

This clonotype was counted many times. The chain recombines TRBV3-1 with TRBJ2-1; D is unresolved. Between the trimmed V and J ends, which lost 3 bases and 10 bases, there was a span of 10 bases. The CDR3 length is 12 residues. Looked up from germline, CDR1 is LGHDT and CDR2 is YNNKEL (reference sequence). The CDR3 is CASSQGYEEQFF. CDR3 DNA: TGTGCCAGCAGCCAGGGGTACGAGGAGCAGTTCTTC.

This clonotype was recorded at least ten times. This sequence joins TRBV2 and TRBJ2-5; D remains ambiguous. This CDR3 has 12 residues. Germline loops: CDR1 SNHLY, CDR2 FYNNEI. Trimming left V 7 bases short and J 5 bases short, with 11 bases between. The CDR3 coding sequence is TGTGCCAGCAACTGGTTTGAGGAGACCCAGTACTTC. Translating it yields CASNWFEETQYF.

This clonotype was picked up a small number of times. The chain joins TRBV6-5 to TRBJ1-4, with 7 positions matching TRBD1. The V gene end was trimmed by 4 bases and the J gene end by 0 bases; junction bases not matched to a gene: 2. CDR1 is MNHEY, CDR2 SVGAGI, per germline. The CDR3 sequence is 15 residues long. CDR3 loop: CASSWTGATNEKLFF. CDR3 DNA sequence: TGTGCCAGCAGTTGGACAGGAGCAACTAATGAAAAACTGTTTTTT.

This clonotype was detected ten times or more. V and J are TRBV2 and TRBJ2-7; tentatively, D is TRBD1 or TRBD2 (6 bases each). The CDR3 has 15 residues. Germline CDR1 reads SNHLY; CDR2 reads FYNNEI. The V end was cut by 1 base, the J end by 3 bases, with 13 bases between. CDR3 loop: CASSEGPGAYYEQYF. The CDR3 DNA sequence: TGTGCCAGCAGTGAAGGGCCGGGGGCTTACTACGAGCAGTACTTC.

The table lists this clonotype with many counts. The V gene is TRBV14, the J gene TRBJ2-3, with 7 bases fitting TRBD1. Germline CDR1 SGHDN, CDR2 FVKESK. The CDR3 sequence is 17 residues long. V lost 3 bases, J lost 4 bases, and 13 bases stayed unmatched. The CDR3, as DNA: TGTGCCAGCAGCCATTGGTCAGGGGGAATCAATTCAGATACGCAGTATTTT. Translated, it gives CASSHWSGGINSDTQYF.

The V call is TRBV14, the J call TRBJ1-2; D not certain. Trimming removed 0 bases from V and 0 bases from J, with 8 bases in between. The CDR3 has 15 residues. The germline gives CDR1 SGHDN, CDR2 FVKESK. CDR3 nucleotides: TGTGCCAGCAGCCAAGATTCCAGTCCTAACTATGGCTACACCTTC. Amino acid sequence: CASSQDSSPNYGYTF.

This clonotype was recorded at least ten times. The chain recombines TRBV7-9 with TRBJ2-3; a possible D gene is TRBD1 (5 bases). Germline-derived CDR1 and CDR2 are SEHNR and FQNEAQ (reference sequence). Trimming cost V 5 bases and J 0 bases, with 15 bases left between them. This CDR3 is built from 16 residues. The CDR3 bases are TGTGCCAGCAGCCCAGGTGATGGGGCTAGCACAGATACGCAGTATTTT. This gives the protein CASSPGDGASTDTQYF.

At least ten counts were recorded for this clonotype. The CDR3 DNA follows: TGTGCCAGCATCCATACATCAGGGGGCGATGGGATAGTGAACACTGAAGCTTTCTTT. It encodes CASIHTSGGDGIVNTEAFF. The chain has TRBV5-6 and TRBJ1-1, with 8 bases identical to TRBD1. Unmatched junction bases numbered 19, after V lost 6 bases and J lost 0 bases. This CDR3 spans 19 amino acids. Germline-derived CDR1 and CDR2 are SGHDT and YYEEEE.

In its sample, this clonotype was seen a few times. This chain connects TRBV14 to TRBJ2-7; the D gene is possibly TRBD1 (6 bases). The CDR3 runs 13 residues. Trimming left V 5 bases short and J 3 bases short, with 11 bases between. Looked up from germline, CDR1 is SGHDN and CDR2 is FVKESK. The CDR3 DNA follows: TGTGCCAGCAGCTACAGGGCTTACTACGAGCAGTACTTC. This translates into CASSYRAYYEQYF.

The chain employs TRBV5-1 and TRBJ1-6, with D perhaps TRBD1 (5 bases). Between the trimmed V and J ends, which lost 3 bases and 6 bases, there was a span of 16 bases. The CDR3 spans 16 residues. Germline lookup yields CDR1 SGHRS and CDR2 YFSETQ. The CDR3 spells CASSSNTRDPNSPLHF. The CDR3 DNA reads TGCGCCAGCAGCTCTAACACCCGGGACCCTAATTCACCCCTCCACTTT.

This clonotype was detected only a few times. This chain connects TRBV5-6 to TRBJ1-2; D gene ambiguous. This CDR3 region has 15 residues. V lost 0 bases and J 0 bases, leaving 9 bases between the germline ends. The germline V gene encodes CDR1 SGHDT and CDR2 YYEEEE. The CDR3 region is CASSLGRLANYGYTF. Here the CDR3 DNA reads TGTGCCAGCAGCTTGGGCAGGCTAGCTAACTATGGCTACACCTTC.

This clonotype was seen more than once but under ten times. The chain uses TRBV20-1 and TRBJ2-7; D ambiguous. Germline CDR1 reads DFQATT; CDR2 reads SNEGSKA (reference sequence). V was pared by 0 bases and J by 5 bases, with 23 bases between. The CDR3 runs to 17 residues. CDR3: CSARDYAVSLSGDEQYF. The CDR3 DNA is TGCAGTGCTAGAGATTATGCGGTTAGTTTGTCTGGTGACGAGCAGTACTTC.

In its sample, this clonotype was seen many times. The chain joins TRBV29-1 to TRBJ2-7; 7 nucleotides line up with TRBD2. The J segment lost 6 bases and the V segment lost 4 bases, leaving 12 bases of the junction unmatched. The CDR3 has 14 amino acids. Germline V CDR1 and CDR2: SQVTM, ANQGSEA. The CDR3 nucleotides read TGCAGCGTTGGGGACTTTCTCCCGGGGGGCGAGCAGTACTTC. It translates to CSVGDFLPGGEQYF.

This clonotype was found many times. CDR3 amino acids: CASSQGSSGSVYEQFF. CDR3 sequence (DNA): TGCGCCAGCAGCCAAGGCTCAAGCGGGAGTGTATATGAGCAGTTCTTC. The V and J genes are TRBV4-3 and TRBJ2-1, with 8 bases lining up with TRBD2. V lost 1 base, J lost 8 bases, and 10 bases stayed unmatched. This CDR3 is built from 16 residues. CDR1 LGHNA and CDR2 YSLEER come from the germline V gene.

This clonotype has more than one count but fewer than ten. The chain employs TRBV15 and TRBJ1-1; unclear D gene. The CDR3 is 13 amino acids. V dropped 0 bases and J dropped 1 base, with 3 bases sitting between them. Germline assignment: CDR1 LNHNV and CDR2 YYDKDF (reference sequence). The CDR3 DNA reads as TGTGCCACCAGCAGAGAGGGGAACACTGAAGCTTTCTTT. Amino acids: CATSREGNTEAFF.